The present T cell receptor beta chain was sequenced within a study of technical replicates of blood from a few donors (dated by TCRdb to between 2016 and 2019). The library relied on the immunoSEQ multiplex PCR assay. This is the immuneACCESS table as TCRdb keeps it, with only in-frame sequences that have V and J called. A part of the clones is gone; compared with another copy, unresolved V genes explain less than half, and the rest is unexplained. The sample yields roughly 90,000 clones; 95% to 97% were counted once. The top ten hold 0.35% to 0.45% of the sample. This clone was observed a single time. Its binding antigen is unknown. It has no much larger one-base neighbor in the sample; base qualities were not kept. CDR1 and CDR2 (MDHEN, SYDVKM) derive from the germline V gene. The CDR3 numbers 14 residues from cysteine through phenylalanine. The CDR3 DNA has 42 bases and is translated from base 1. Between the V and J ends, shortened by 7 bases and 2 bases respectively, the junction contains 15 bases.

This receptor chain uses TRBV28 and TRBJ2-7, with the D gene not clear enough to name. Sequences were obtained from T cells isolated from PBMCs. The TCR sequence derives from a human donor in good health. The DNA reads as follows: TGTGCCAGCATCCGAGACGACTCGCCCTACGAGCAGTACTTC. This encodes CASIRDDSPYEQYF.